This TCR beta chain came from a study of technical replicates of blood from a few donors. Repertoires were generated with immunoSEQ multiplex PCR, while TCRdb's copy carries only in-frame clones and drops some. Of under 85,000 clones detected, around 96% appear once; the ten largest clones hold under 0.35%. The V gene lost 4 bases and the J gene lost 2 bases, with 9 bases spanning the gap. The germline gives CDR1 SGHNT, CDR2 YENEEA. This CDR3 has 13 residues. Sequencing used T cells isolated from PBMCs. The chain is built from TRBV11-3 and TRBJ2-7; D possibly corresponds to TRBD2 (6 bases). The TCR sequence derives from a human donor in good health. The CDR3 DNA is TGTGCCAGCAGCTATCGCGGGGCCTACGAGCAGTACTTC. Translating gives CASSYRGAYEQYF.